The 16 T cell receptor beta chains in this list originate from one sample, sequenced in a study of CD8+ T cells in alopecia areata. Sequencing used cDNA as its template, made by extracting RNA and reverse transcribing it. Libraries were prepared by immunoSEQ multiplex PCR; TCRdb keeps only in-frame clonotypes and omits some of them. Of about 270,000 clones in the sample, 60% were seen once. Treatment specified: oral pan-JAK inhibitor, 5-10 mg twice daily. The source material was CD4+ T cells sorted from blood, sampled at approximately week 52, from a patient treated with tofacitinib. The receptors come from a human donor with alopecia areata.

The chain joins TRBV6-5 to TRBJ1-5; no reliable D call. The CDR3 has 15 residues. Germline CDR1 MNHEY, CDR2 SVGAGI. V was trimmed by 6 bases and J by 0 bases, leaving 12 bases between them. The CDR3, as DNA: TGTGCCAGCAGCCCGTCCCAGCATAGCAATCAGCCCCAGCATTTT. Residues: CASSPSQHSNQPQHF.

The V call is TRBV9, the J call TRBJ1-2, with D uncertain. CDR1 and CDR2 from the germline V gene are SGDLS and YYNGEE. CDR3 length equals 13 residues. Trimming left V 4 bases short and J 2 bases short, with 9 bases between. The CDR3: CASSSTGNYGYTF. The DNA for the CDR3 is TGTGCCAGCAGCTCGACGGGGAACTATGGCTACACCTTC.

There are a few counts of this clone. This chain joins TRBV7-9 and TRBJ2-5; perhaps TRBD2 as D (7 bases). Germline-derived CDR1 and CDR2 are SEHNR and FQNEAQ (reference sequence). The V end lost 5 bases, the J end lost 5 bases, and 24 bases lay between the germline ends. The CDR3 length is 17 residues. CDR3 in amino acids: CASSASQGISGWETQYF. CDR3 nucleotides: TGTGCCAGCAGCGCAAGCCAGGGGATTAGCGGGTGGGAGACCCAGTACTTC.

DNA of the CDR3: TGTGCCACCAGCAGGCAGCGGGGGGCAGGAGATACGCAGTATTTT. It encodes CATSRQRGAGDTQYF. This rearrangement joins TRBV15 to TRBJ2-3; TRBD2 matches 9 bases. CDR1 is LNHNV and CDR2 is YYDKDF in the germline V gene (reference sequence). V lost 3 bases and J lost 5; bases outside the gene matches: 6. The CDR3 is 15 residues long.

V and J are TRBV10-3 and TRBJ2-1, with TRBD2 identical over 10 bases. V was clipped by 4 bases and J by 9 bases; unmatched bases: 9. The CDR3 loop spans 15 amino acids. Germline V gene lookup returns CDR1 ENHRY and CDR2 SYGVKD. CDR3: CAISGVPSGGFEQFF. CDR3 DNA sequence: TGTGCCATCAGTGGGGTCCCTAGCGGGGGTTTTGAGCAGTTCTTC.

The chain couples TRBV30 to TRBJ2-7, with 11 bases that match TRBD1. J gave up 4 bases and V 7 bases, and 3 bases lay outside the gene matches. The CDR3 extends over 12 amino acids. CDR1 and CDR2 (germline): GTSNPN, SVGIG (reference sequence). Here the CDR3 reads CALDRGLYEQYF. CDR3 in DNA: TGTGCCTTGGACAGGGGGCTGTACGAGCAGTACTTC.

The CDR3 is CASSPWASGANVLTF. The DNA of the CDR3 is TGTGCCAGCTCACCCTGGGCCTCTGGGGCCAACGTCCTGACTTTC. The J gene is TRBJ2-6, the V gene TRBV18; no definite D call. Germline CDR1 KGHSH, CDR2 LQKENI. Trimming pared 3 bases from V and 0 bases from J, leaving 6 bases between. The CDR3 has 15 amino acids.

This clone occurred a few times. This rearrangement joins TRBV19 to TRBJ2-2; 7 bases are shared with TRBD1. V trimming: 5 bases; J trimming: 1 base; junction bases outside the gene matches: 4. Germline loops: CDR1 LNHDA, CDR2 SQIVND (reference sequence). The CDR3 sequence is 15 residues long. In nucleotides, the CDR3 is TGTGCCAGTAGTCCGGACAGGTGGAACACCGGGGAGCTGTTTTTT. This codes for CASSPDRWNTGELFF.

The DNA of the CDR3 is TGTGCCTGGAGTTTGGGACTAGCTTTATCCGGGGTAGAGACCCAGTACTTC. Its protein product is CAWSLGLALSGVETQYF. This rearrangement joins TRBV30 to TRBJ2-5; 9 bases map to TRBD2. CDR1 and CDR2 (germline): GTSNPN, SVGIG (reference sequence). Trimming cost V 2 bases and J 4 bases; bases outside gene matches: 14. CDR3 length: 17 residues.

The V and J genes are TRBV29-1 and TRBJ2-3, with D unclear. Trimming pared 5 bases from V and 0 bases from J, leaving 6 bases between. Germline values: CDR1 SQVTM, CDR2 ANQGSEA. The CDR3 spans 12 residues. The CDR3 DNA follows: TGCAGCGTTTGCGAAAGCACAGATACGCAGTATTTT. It specifies CSVCESTDTQYF.

In this sample, this clone turned up a few times. CDR3: CSVTGQGNYGYTF. CDR3 nucleotides: TGCAGCGTTACGGGACAGGGTAACTATGGCTACACCTTC. The chain couples TRBV29-1 to TRBJ1-2; the match to TRBD1 covers 9 bases. CDR1 is SQVTM and CDR2 is ANQGSEA in the germline V gene. The CDR3 consists of 13 residues. V shed 5 bases, J shed 1 base, and the junction held 2 bases outside the gene matches.

The gene calls are TRBV7-2 and TRBJ2-7, with D possibly matching TRBD1 (6 bases). Looked up from germline, CDR1 is SGHTA and CDR2 is FQGNSA. With 5 bases removed from V and 1 base from J, the gap between germline ends came to 9 bases. The CDR3 runs 13 residues. The CDR3 reads CASSRGGSYEQYF. In DNA, the CDR3 is TGTGCCAGCAGCCGAGGGGGATCCTACGAGCAGTACTTC.

J is TRBJ2-7 and V is TRBV29-1; weak D call: TRBD1 (5 bases). Trimming left V 6 bases short and J 0 bases short, with 12 bases between. There are 13 residues in the CDR3. Per the germline V gene, CDR1 is SQVTM and CDR2 is ANQGSEA. CDR3 protein: CSVDTGSSYEQYF. CDR3 sequence (DNA): TGCAGCGTGGACACGGGTTCCTCCTACGAGCAGTACTTC.

This clone appeared a few times. This chain's CDR3 is CASSGGYGGIDEQYF. The CDR3 DNA follows: TGTGCCAGCAGCGGGGGCTATGGAGGCATCGACGAGCAGTACTTC. This chain links TRBV2 with TRBJ2-7; D may correspond to TRBD1 or TRBD2 (6 bases each). The CDR3 consists of 15 residues. The germline CDR1 and CDR2 sequences are SNHLY and FYNNEI. Trimming removed 6 bases at V and 5 bases at J, with 20 bases between.

This clone showed up just a few times. The J gene is TRBJ2-1, the V gene TRBV27, with D perhaps given as TRBD1 or TRBD2 (5 bases each). V lost 10 bases to trimming and J lost 0 bases, with 16 bases between them. The CDR3 length is 15 residues. In germline, CDR1 is MNHEY, CDR2 SMNVEV (reference sequence). CDR3 nucleotides: TGTGCCACCCGGGGCAGGTCCATCTCCTACAATGAGCAGTTCTTC. Translating gives CATRGRSISYNEQFF.

This chain links TRBV29-1 with TRBJ2-5; perhaps TRBD1 as D (5 bases). This CDR3 contains 13 residues. Trimming pared 4 bases from V and 0 bases from J, leaving 9 bases between. CDR1 SQVTM and CDR2 ANQGSEA come from the germline V gene. The CDR3 sequence: CSVVTRDQETQYF. CDR3 nucleotides: TGCAGCGTTGTAACCAGGGACCAAGAGACCCAGTACTTC.